This T cell receptor beta chain was captured in a study of CD8 T cells in ankylosing spondylitis. This clonotype was seen a few times. Its antigen is not identified. Notes on the study in general: Some motif variants had been reported before (in reactive arthritis synovial fluid and blood). Ankylosing spondylitis blood appeared to be characterized by a TCR beta motif of about eight highly homologous variants.

The CDR3 consists of 17 residues. Germline CDR1 and CDR2: SGDLS and YYNGEE. V was clipped by 2 bases and J by 2 bases, with 14 bases between them. Construction of TCR beta libraries was performed using quantitative 5'-RACE with molecular barcodes. TCRdb re-called the 5' RACE reads with MiXCR, one entry per CDR3 protein. The sample lists over 150,000 distinct CDR3 sequences; around 13% were seen once. The sequenced sample consisted of blood, either unsorted or a sorted T cell fraction (not recorded which). The receptor's source is a male donor with ankylosing spondylitis or in good health (not recorded which). The chain has TRBV9 and TRBJ2-6; D might be TRBD1 or TRBD2, each matching 5 bases. The CDR3 DNA is TGTGCCAGCAGCGTCCGGGACCTGGAGCCTGGGGCCAACGTCCTGACTTTC. Translated, it gives CASSVRDLEPGANVLTF.